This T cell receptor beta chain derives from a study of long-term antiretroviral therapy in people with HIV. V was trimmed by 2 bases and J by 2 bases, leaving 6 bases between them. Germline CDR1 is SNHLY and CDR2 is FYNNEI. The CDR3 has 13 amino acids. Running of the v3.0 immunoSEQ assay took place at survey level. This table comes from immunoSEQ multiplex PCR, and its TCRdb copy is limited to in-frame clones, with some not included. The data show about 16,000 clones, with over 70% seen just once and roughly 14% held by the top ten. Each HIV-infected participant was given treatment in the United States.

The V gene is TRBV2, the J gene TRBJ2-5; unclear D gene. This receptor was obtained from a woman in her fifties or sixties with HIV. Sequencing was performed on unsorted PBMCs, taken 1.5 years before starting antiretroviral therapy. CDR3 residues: CASSEPLQETQYF. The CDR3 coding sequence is TGTGCCAGCAGTGAACCACTGCAAGAGACCCAGTACTTC. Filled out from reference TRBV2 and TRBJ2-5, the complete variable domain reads EPEVTQTPSHQVTQMGQEVILRCVPISNHLYFYWYRQILGQKVEFLVSFYNNEISEKSEIFDDQFSVERPDGSNFTLKIRSTKLEDSAMYFCASSEPLQETQYFGPGTRLLVL.